These 28 T cell receptor beta chains came from one sample sequenced in a study of cytomegalovirus exposure and HLA in healthy donors. PCR used 60 Vbeta primers and 13 Jbeta primers. The assay was immunoSEQ multiplex PCR, and TCRdb's table has in-frame clones only and misses some. The table records over 200,000 clones, around four fifths of them present only once. Source material: PBMCs. These receptors came from a woman in her sixties or seventies in good health and CMV-seropositive.

This rearrangement joins TRBV2 to TRBJ2-5, with 12 positions matching TRBD2. Germline CDR1 reads SNHLY; CDR2 reads FYNNEI. The ends lost 7 bases at V and 11 bases at J; junction bases unmatched: 20. CDR3 size: 17 residues. The CDR3 here is CASTLAGGSLSSWEQYF. In DNA, the CDR3 is TGTGCCAGCACCCTAGCGGGGGGGTCCCTTTCGTCTTGGGAGCAGTACTTC.

The chain employs TRBV15 and TRBJ1-2; 7 nucleotides line up with TRBD1. The CDR3 runs 13 residues. Germline V gene lookup returns CDR1 LNHNV and CDR2 YYDKDF (reference sequence). V lost 4 bases and J lost 6; bases outside the gene matches: 5. CDR3 nucleotides: TGTGCCACCAGCACTACTGACAGGGATGGCTACACCTTC. This sequence encodes CATSTTDRDGYTF.

This clone turned up a few times. The chain combines TRBV18 with TRBJ2-7, with TRBD1 as a possible D gene (6 bases). Trimming took 0 bases from V and 3 from J, leaving 15 bases between them. There are 16 residues in the CDR3. Germline lookup yields CDR1 KGHSH and CDR2 LQKENI. Here the CDR3 DNA reads TGTGCCAGCTCACCACCGAACAGGGCAGGGAGCTACGAGCAGTACTTC. Translating it yields CASSPPNRAGSYEQYF.

This clone showed up just a few times. This rearrangement joins TRBV11-3 to TRBJ2-1; tentative D call: TRBD2 (6 bases). CDR1 and CDR2 (germline): SGHNT, YENEEA. Trimming shortened V by 4 bases and J by 10 bases, and 14 bases separated the two germline ends. This CDR3 spans 13 amino acids. The DNA for the CDR3 is TGTGCCAGCAGCTCCAGTAGGGGAGGCGAGCAGTTCTTC. Protein product: CASSSSRGGEQFF.

Worth noting for this clone: Other DNA variants within this sample encode the same CDR3. The rearrangement uses TRBV7-2 and TRBJ1-2; 9 nucleotides line up with TRBD1. Germline V gene sequence: CDR1 SGHTA, CDR2 FQGNSA. The CDR3 totals 14 residues. Trimming removed 0 bases from V and 7 bases from J; junction bases left unmatched: 3. DNA for the CDR3: TGTGCCAGCAGCTTAGCACGGACAGGGGTTGGCTACACCTTC. Translating it yields CASSLARTGVGYTF.

The chain recombines TRBV18 with TRBJ1-1; D not certain. Per germline, CDR1 KGHSH and CDR2 LQKENI. This CDR3 region has 13 residues. Trimming took 0 bases from V and 5 from J, leaving 7 bases between them. CDR3 DNA sequence: TGTGCCAGCTCACCACCCCCGGGAACTGAAGCTTTCTTT. This sequence encodes CASSPPPGTEAFF.

This clone was found a few times. The chain carries TRBV4-2 and TRBJ2-3; 13 nucleotides align to TRBD2. With V trimmed by 4 bases and J by 6 bases, 10 bases remained unmatched. Germline CDR1 is LGHNA and CDR2 is YNFKEQ. The CDR3 totals 17 residues. The CDR3 here is CASSLGLAGESSDTQYF. The CDR3 region has the DNA TGTGCCAGCAGCCTCGGACTAGCGGGAGAAAGCTCCGATACGCAGTATTTT.

In DNA form, the CDR3 reads TGTGCCAGCAGCGCATCAGGTGCCTCCTACAATGAGCAGTTCTTC. Encoded protein: CASSASGASYNEQFF. The gene calls are TRBV9 and TRBJ2-1; D remains unclear. V was cut by 3 bases and J by 0 bases, with 10 bases left in between. CDR3 length: 15 amino acids. In germline, CDR1 is SGDLS, CDR2 YYNGEE.

The chain has TRBV5-1 and TRBJ2-1, with a weak D call TRBD2 (5 bases). V was cut by 2 bases and J by 4 bases, with 19 bases left in between. Germline V gives CDR1 SGHRS, CDR2 YFSETQ. The CDR3 loop spans 17 amino acids. The CDR3 is CASSFLAPSRTYNEQFF. In DNA form, the CDR3 reads TGCGCCAGCAGCTTCCTAGCTCCCTCTAGAACTTACAATGAGCAGTTCTTC.

This clone was counted only a few times. This chain joins TRBV6-1 and TRBJ2-1, with D possibly TRBD2 on 5 matching bases. Germline V gene lookup returns CDR1 MNHNS and CDR2 SASEGT. This CDR3 has 15 residues. V lost 7 bases to trimming and J lost 8 bases, with 21 bases between them. CDR3: CASTTPEAGADEQFF. CDR3 in DNA: TGTGCCAGCACCACTCCAGAGGCGGGCGCGGATGAGCAGTTCTTC.

The chain recombines TRBV19 with TRBJ1-4; 7 bases match TRBD1. There are 16 residues in the CDR3. CDR1 and CDR2 from the germline V gene are LNHDA and SQIVND (reference sequence). After removal of 5 bases from V and 5 bases from J, the junction contained 11 bases not matched to a gene. CDR3 DNA sequence: TGTGCCAGTAGTCGGATCGACAGGGATGGGAATGAAAAACTGTTTTTT. It codes for CASSRIDRDGNEKLFF. Full variable domain (rest looked up from reference TRBV19 and TRBJ1-4): DGGITQSPKYLFRKEGQNVTLSCEQNLNHDAMYWYRQDPGQGLRLIYYSQIVNDFQKGDIAEGYSVSREKKESFPLTVTSAQKNPTAFYLCASSRIDRDGNEKLFFGSGTQLSVL.

Note on this clone: At one of its ends the junction is not consistent with the germline gene, which may arise from a read error. The chain employs TRBV25-1 and TRBJ1-2; perhaps TRBD1 as D (6 bases). The CDR3 sequence is 15 residues long. CDR1 is MGHDK, CDR2 SYGVNS, per germline. CDR3 loop: CTSSEFHREDYGYTF. CDR3 nucleotides: TGTACCAGCAGTGAATTCCACAGGGAAGACTATGGCTACACCTTC.

The CDR3 DNA reads as TGTGCCATCACCGGACAGCGGGGGAATTCACCCCTCCACTTT. Protein product: CAITGQRGNSPLHF. V and J are TRBV10-3 and TRBJ1-6, with D maybe TRBD1 (6 bases). Looked up from germline, CDR1 is ENHRY and CDR2 is SYGVKD. This CDR3 has 14 residues. The V gene lost 7 bases and the J gene lost 7 bases, with 14 bases spanning the gap.

This clone was found a few times. The chain combines TRBV19 with TRBJ2-7; 10 bases match TRBD2. Germline V gives CDR1 LNHDA, CDR2 SQIVND (reference sequence). V shed 2 bases and J 2 bases; nucleotides not matched to a gene: 3. This CDR3 is 15 amino acids long. The CDR3 sequence is CASSISLAGAYEQYF. DNA of the CDR3: TGTGCCAGTAGTATATCCCTAGCGGGGGCCTACGAGCAGTACTTC.

The V call is TRBV11-2, the J call TRBJ2-1; TRBD1 matches at 8 bases. Per germline, CDR1 SGHAT and CDR2 FQNNGV. This CDR3 is built from 13 residues. V gave up 1 base and J gave up 8 bases; unmatched junction bases: 1. The CDR3 DNA sequence: TGTGCCAGCAGCTTAGCAGGGGGCGATGAGCAGTTCTTC. Its protein product is CASSLAGGDEQFF.

The CDR3 reads CASRKWGEENIQYF. As DNA, the CDR3 is TGTGCCAGCAGAAAATGGGGAGAGGAAAACATTCAGTACTTC. V is TRBV6-1 and J is TRBJ2-4; a possible D gene is TRBD2 (5 bases). Germline V gene data show CDR1 as MNHNS and CDR2 as SASEGT. This CDR3 has 14 residues. Trimming pared 6 bases from V and 5 bases from J, leaving 14 bases between.

This clone came up once. The chain uses TRBV4-2 and TRBJ2-1; 9 bases match TRBD2. From germline, CDR1 is LGHNA and CDR2 YNFKEQ. V dropped 4 bases and J dropped 0; count of bases not matched to a gene: 7. There are 17 residues in the CDR3. CDR3 in amino acids: CASSRGGGLGSYNEQFF. CDR3 nucleotide sequence: TGTGCCAGCAGCCGCGGGGGGGGACTTGGCTCCTACAATGAGCAGTTCTTC.

The chain uses TRBV9 and TRBJ2-3; 9 nucleotides agree with TRBD1. The CDR3 runs to 16 residues. The V gene end was trimmed by 3 bases and the J gene end by 4 bases; junction bases not matched to a gene: 9. Germline V gives CDR1 SGDLS, CDR2 YYNGEE. Written as DNA, the CDR3 is TGTGCCAGCAGCGCAACCGGGACAGGGCCCCCAGATACGCAGTATTTT. This gives the protein CASSATGTGPPDTQYF.

The chain uses TRBV5-1 and TRBJ1-1; a possible D gene is TRBD1 (6 bases). In germline, CDR1 is SGHRS, CDR2 YFSETQ. V was pared by 6 bases and J by 8 bases, with 11 bases between. CDR3 length: 11 residues. This chain's CDR3 is CASTSGTEAFF. The CDR3 nucleotides are TGCGCCAGCACCTCCGGGACAGAAGCTTTCTTT.

Only one count was recorded for this clone. The gene calls are TRBV5-1 and TRBJ2-5, with TRBD1 matching 9 bases. This CDR3 comprises 16 residues. V dropped 0 bases and J dropped 5; count of bases not matched to a gene: 8. From germline, CDR1 is SGHRS and CDR2 YFSETQ. CDR3 amino acids: CASSLDTGGAGETQYF. The CDR3 bases are TGCGCCAGCAGCTTGGATACAGGGGGCGCGGGGGAGACCCAGTACTTC.

The chain links TRBV5-5 to TRBJ1-2; a weak D match, TRBD1 (6 bases). Germline V gene sequence: CDR1 SGHKS, CDR2 YYEKEE (reference sequence). V shed 3 bases and J shed 2 bases, with 11 bases lying between them. CDR3 length: 14 residues. Here the CDR3 reads CASSSGQTNYGYTF. The CDR3 coding sequence is TGTGCCAGCAGCTCAGGACAGACAAACTATGGCTACACCTTC.

This rearrangement joins TRBV9 to TRBJ2-7, with 8 bases matching TRBD2. Germline assignment: CDR1 SGDLS and CDR2 YYNGEE. This CDR3 has 15 amino acids. V dropped 4 bases and J dropped 3; count of bases not matched to a gene: 9. Here the CDR3 reads CASSTIAGRDYEQYF. CDR3 bases: TGTGCCAGCAGCACCATAGCGGGACGGGACTACGAGCAGTACTTC.

This sequence joins TRBV6-5 and TRBJ1-3; 9 bases match TRBD1. Trimming at V came to 8 bases and at J to 14 bases, leaving 10 bases not matched to a gene. This CDR3 contains 12 residues. Germline V CDR1 and CDR2: MNHEY, SVGAGI. In DNA form, the CDR3 reads TGTGCCAGCCGGGGACAGGGATACGAAGTATATTTT. It is translated as CASRGQGYEVYF.

The gene calls are TRBV7-9 and TRBJ1-3; D gene uncertain. Trimming removed 3 bases at V and 3 bases at J, with 12 bases between. Looked up from germline, CDR1 is SEHNR and CDR2 is FQNEAQ (reference sequence). This CDR3 region has 15 residues. CDR3 sequence reads: CASSLGGYSGNTIYF. CDR3 in DNA: TGTGCCAGCAGCTTGGGAGGGTACAGTGGAAACACCATATATTTT. Full variable domain (rest looked up from reference TRBV7-9 and TRBJ1-3): DTGVSQNPRHKITKRGQNVTFRCDPISEHNRLYWYRQTLGQGPEFLTYFQNEAQLEKSRLLSDRFSAERPKGSFSTLEIQRTEQGDSAMYLCASSLGGYSGNTIYFGEGSWLTVV.

This chain joins TRBV2 and TRBJ2-3, with 7 bases lining up with TRBD2. The length of the CDR3 is 14 residues. CDR1 is SNHLY, CDR2 FYNNEI, per germline. V lost 4 bases and J lost 6; bases outside the gene matches: 7. The CDR3 is CASSGEGLVDTQYF. In DNA, the CDR3 is TGTGCCAGCAGTGGGGAGGGCCTTGTGGATACGCAGTATTTT.

The chain is built from TRBV9 and TRBJ2-5; TRBD2 matches at 10 bases. Germline CDR1 is SGDLS and CDR2 is YYNGEE. The V segment lost 0 bases and the J segment 4 bases; nucleotides outside the gene matches: 12. This CDR3 spans 18 amino acids. CDR3 DNA sequence: TGTGCCAGCAGCGTAGGGGGGCTAGCGGGAGCGGGGGGAGAGACCCAGTACTTC. This sequence encodes CASSVGGLAGAGGETQYF.

The V and J genes are TRBV6-5 and TRBJ1-1, with a tentative D call TRBD1 (6 bases). The CDR3 spans 14 residues. Per the germline V gene, CDR1 is MNHEY and CDR2 is SVGAGI. V lost 2 bases, J lost 1 base, and 8 bases lay in between. The CDR3 DNA follows: TGTGCCAGCAGTTACCCGGGACAGAACACTGAAGCTTTCTTT. Protein: CASSYPGQNTEAFF.

The J gene is TRBJ2-3, the V gene TRBV18; D is ambiguous. The CDR3 is made up of 14 amino acids. V was trimmed by 4 bases and J by 1 base, leaving 9 bases between them. From germline, CDR1 is KGHSH and CDR2 LQKENI. CDR3 nucleotide sequence: TGTGCCAGCTCACTCCACGGAGGCACAGATACGCAGTATTTT. It codes for CASSLHGGTDTQYF.